This T cell receptor (beta chain) appears in the sequencing data of a study of blood T cell repertoires in COVID-19. About the research overall: Acute and convalescent COVID-19 specimens originated in the United States, Italy and Spain. T cells, B-cell-depleted T cells, or PBMCs supplied cDNA or gDNA.

Germline values: CDR1 KGHDR, CDR2 SFDVKD. V lost 2 bases and J 0 bases, leaving 13 bases between the germline ends. The length of the CDR3 is 17 residues. Original handling: Quantification of nucleated cells was approximated via reference gene primer amplification. Profiled with immunoSEQ multiplex PCR; TCRdb holds only in-frame clones, not every one. The V and J calls and the clone size are those of that table, but D and trimming were determined from the DNA. Found here are roughly 250,000 clones, about 80% of them singletons; the top ten hold 1.9%. This clonotype was sampled from an elderly woman with acute or convalescent COVID-19. This chain connects TRBV24-1 to TRBJ2-1, with D perhaps matching TRBD2 (6 bases). Material for sequencing was peripheral blood. The CDR3 here is CATSDYRAGSSYNEQFF. CDR3 sequence (DNA): TGTGCCACCAGTGATTATAGGGCGGGAAGCTCCTACAATGAGCAGTTCTTC.